The 20 T cell receptor beta chains given below trace back to one sample, sequenced in a study of T cell repertoires in cytomegalovirus infection. No cognate antigen is known for these TCRs. A single record per CDR3 protein comes from TCRdb applying MiXCR to the reads. The sample shows some 700,000 distinct CDR3 sequences, about 33% of them seen only once. Sequenced material: cultured PBMCs, taken from culture after CMV antigen stimulation. The receptors shown here come from a human donor in good health (CMV status not recorded). Some clones in this sample may be carry-over from other donors' samples.

This clonotype has a count of ten or more. As DNA, the CDR3 is TGTGCCAGCAGCTTATACAGGAGCTCCTACAATGAGCAGTTCTTC. Translating gives CASSLYRSSYNEQFF. The chain employs TRBV7-2 and TRBJ2-1, with TRBD1 as a possible D gene (5 bases). Germline V gene sequence: CDR1 SGHTA, CDR2 FQGNSA. This CDR3 comprises 15 residues. V gave up 2 bases and J gave up 0 bases, with 8 bases separating them. Filled out from reference TRBV7-2 and TRBJ2-1, the complete variable domain reads GAGVSQSPSNKVTEKGKDVELRCDPISGHTALYWYRQSLGQGLEFLIYFQGNSAPDKSGLPSDRFSAERTGGSVSTLTIQRTQQEDSAVYLCASSLYRSSYNEQFFGPGTRLTVL.

The genes are TRBV2 and TRBJ1-5; D is ambiguous. Germline-derived CDR1 and CDR2 are SNHLY and FYNNEI. Trimming left V 6 bases short and J 3 bases short, with 6 bases between. The CDR3 loop spans 12 amino acids. CDR3 sequence reads: CASRLTNQPQHF. As DNA, the CDR3 is TGTGCCAGCAGGCTCACCAATCAGCCCCAGCATTTT.

In this sample, this clonotype turned up many times. This sequence joins TRBV7-8 and TRBJ1-1; D remains unclear. CDR3 length: 13 residues. Germline assignment: CDR1 SGHVS and CDR2 FQNEAQ. The V end was cut by 6 bases, the J end by 3 bases, with 11 bases between. CDR3 sequence (DNA): TGTGCCAGCAGTCACCGTCCGGACACTGAAGCTTTCTTT. Residues: CASSHRPDTEAFF.

V usage is TRBV9 and J usage is TRBJ2-3; tentatively, D is TRBD1 (7 bases). From germline, CDR1 is SGDLS and CDR2 YYNGEE. This CDR3 has 16 residues. V lost 0 bases to trimming and J lost 1 base, with 12 bases between them. In nucleotides, the CDR3 is TGTGCCAGCAGCGTAGTTGGAGGGGGCCGCACAGATACGCAGTATTTT. Encoded protein: CASSVVGGGRTDTQYF.

This chain uses TRBV7-2 with TRBJ2-1; D might be TRBD2 (7 bases). In germline, CDR1 is SGHTA, CDR2 FQGNSA. This CDR3 comprises 14 residues. V gave up 8 bases and J gave up 4 bases, with 15 bases separating them. DNA of the CDR3: TGTGCCAGCCTGAGGGGGGGGCCTTACAATGAGCAGTTCTTC. Translated: CASLRGGPYNEQFF.

The chain couples TRBV20-1 to TRBJ2-6; D may be TRBD1 (6 bases). This CDR3 contains 13 residues. The V gene lost 5 bases and the J gene lost 6 bases, with 11 bases spanning the gap. The germline V gene has CDR1 DFQATT and CDR2 SNEGSKA (reference sequence). The CDR3 coding sequence is TGCAGTGCTCAACAGGGAGCGGCCAACGTCCTGACTTTC. It encodes CSAQQGAANVLTF.

J is TRBJ2-3 and V is TRBV24-1; D unclear. Trimming pared 4 bases from V and 4 bases from J, leaving 8 bases between. There are 13 residues in the CDR3. Germline V CDR1 and CDR2: KGHDR, SFDVKD. The CDR3 protein is CATSEPPADTQYF. In DNA, the CDR3 is TGTGCCACCAGTGAACCCCCGGCAGATACGCAGTATTTT.

This clonotype was detected a few times. The chain is built from TRBV5-6 and TRBJ2-1, with 7 bases identical to TRBD1. The V gene end was trimmed by 4 bases and the J gene end by 4 bases; junction bases not matched to a gene: 8. Germline CDR1 and CDR2: SGHDT and YYEEEE. The CDR3 sequence is 15 residues long. The CDR3 sequence is CASSKAPGQYNEQFF. The DNA of the CDR3 is TGTGCCAGCAGCAAAGCACCGGGACAGTACAATGAGCAGTTCTTC.

This rearrangement joins TRBV6-6 to TRBJ1-5, with a possible D match to TRBD1 (5 bases). V dropped 6 bases and J dropped 5 bases, with 14 bases sitting between them. Germline V gene lookup returns CDR1 MNHNY and CDR2 SVGAGI (reference sequence). The CDR3 has 14 residues. Here the CDR3 reads CASRQSGWDQPQHF. CDR3 coding DNA: TGTGCCAGCAGGCAATCAGGGTGGGATCAGCCCCAGCATTTT.

This chain joins TRBV7-9 and TRBJ2-5, with 8 positions matching TRBD1. CDR3 length: 14 residues. Germline V gene lookup returns CDR1 SEHNR and CDR2 FQNEAQ (reference sequence). V shed 5 bases and J 3 bases; nucleotides not matched to a gene: 5. The CDR3 sequence is CASSPQTGEETQYF. CDR3 bases: TGTGCCAGCAGCCCCCAGACAGGGGAAGAGACCCAGTACTTC.

This clonotype occurred a few times. The chain carries TRBV15 and TRBJ1-5; a possible D gene is TRBD1 (6 bases). This CDR3 comprises 16 residues. CDR1 is LNHNV and CDR2 is YYDKDF in the germline V gene (reference sequence). V shed 0 bases and J shed 1 base, with 10 bases lying between them. The CDR3, as DNA: TGTGCCACCAGCAGAGATGCCAGGGGCAGCAATCAGCCCCAGCATTTT. Translating it yields CATSRDARGSNQPQHF.

This clonotype came up a few times. J is TRBJ2-7 and V is TRBV15; D gene unclear. CDR3 size: 15 residues. The V and J ends lost 5 bases and 0 bases respectively, with 14 bases between them. Germline loops: CDR1 LNHNV, CDR2 YYDKDF (reference sequence). CDR3 nucleotides: TGTGCCACCAGCGCGAAAATCGACAACTCCTACGAGCAGTACTTC. It encodes CATSAKIDNSYEQYF. The variable domain in full, with the rest retrieved from reference TRBV15 and TRBJ2-7, is DAMVIQNPRYQVTQFGKPVTLSCSQTLNHNVMYWYQQKSSQAPKLLFHYYDKDFNNEADTPDNFQSRRPNTSFCFLDIRSPGLGDTAMYLCATSAKIDNSYEQYFGPGTRLTVT.

Turning to this clonotype: Its ends do not fully match the called genes, so a read error is possible. The V gene is TRBV11-2, the J gene TRBJ2-1; 7 positions match TRBD1. The CDR3 covers 17 residues. Germline V CDR1 and CDR2: SGHAT, FQNNGV. DNA for the CDR3: TGTGCCAGCATTTCACTCCGGGGACAGAACTCCCACAATGAGCAGTTCTTC. This gives the protein CASISLRGQNSHNEQFF.

In this sample, this clonotype turned up a few times. CDR3 nucleotides: TGTGCCAGCAGCTTAGACGGGACCCTACCCCTCCACTTT. Translated, it gives CASSLDGTLPLHF. The chain links TRBV7-2 to TRBJ1-6; the D gene is possibly TRBD1 (5 bases). The germline gives CDR1 SGHTA, CDR2 FQGNSA. Trimming took 1 base from V and 12 from J, leaving 10 bases between them. The CDR3 contains 13 residues.

The DNA for the CDR3 is TGTGCCAGCCGTCGGGTGGTGGCGGACACAGATACGCAGTATTTT. Residues: CASRRVVADTDTQYF. V is TRBV11-2 and J is TRBJ2-3; unclear D gene. The V gene lost 8 bases and the J gene lost 2 bases, with 17 bases spanning the gap. Germline CDR1 is SGHAT and CDR2 is FQNNGV. This CDR3 has 15 residues.

This clonotype was recorded a few times. The chain carries TRBV28 and TRBJ2-1; D gene unclear. CDR3 length equals 15 residues. The V gene's germline CDR1 is MDHEN and CDR2 SYDVKM. Trimming left V 7 bases short and J 7 bases short, with 20 bases between. DNA for the CDR3: TGTGCCAGCACCCCAAGAATCCTTAACCAGAATGAGCAGTTCTTC. This encodes CASTPRILNQNEQFF.

V and J are TRBV6-1 and TRBJ2-2; a weak D match, TRBD1 (5 bases). The V gene lost 6 bases and the J gene lost 0 bases, with 23 bases spanning the gap. The CDR3 loop spans 19 amino acids. CDR1 is MNHNS and CDR2 is SASEGT in the germline V gene. CDR3 nucleotides: TGTGCCAGCAGGCTTCAGGTATCCCAGGACACCGCGAACACCGGGGAGCTGTTTTTT. This translates into CASRLQVSQDTANTGELFF.

The V gene is TRBV5-6, the J gene TRBJ2-3, with 8 positions matching TRBD2. The germline gives CDR1 SGHDT, CDR2 YYEEEE. The CDR3 extends over 16 amino acids. J gave up 2 bases and V 0 bases, and 5 bases lay outside the gene matches. The CDR3 loop is CASSLVGGDYTDTQYF. The CDR3 nucleotides are TGTGCCAGCAGCTTGGTCGGGGGGGATTACACAGATACGCAGTATTTT.

The chain couples TRBV6-6 to TRBJ2-1; 9 bases are shared with TRBD2. This CDR3 has 15 residues. The V gene end was trimmed by 1 base and the J gene end by 6 bases; junction bases not matched to a gene: 4. Germline V lookup: CDR1 MNHNY, CDR2 SVGAGI (reference sequence). As DNA, the CDR3 is TGTGCCAGCAGTTACTGGGCGGGAGGGTCCAATGAGCAGTTCTTC. Protein product: CASSYWAGGSNEQFF.

V usage is TRBV27 and J usage is TRBJ2-7; D may match TRBD1 or TRBD2 (6 bases each). The germline V gene has CDR1 MNHEY and CDR2 SMNVEV (reference sequence). Trimming cost V 5 bases and J 5 bases, with 16 bases left between them. CDR3 length: 14 residues. CDR3 residues: CASSLGQGRNEQYF. As DNA, the CDR3 is TGTGCCAGCAGTCTGGGGCAGGGGAGGAACGAGCAGTACTTC.